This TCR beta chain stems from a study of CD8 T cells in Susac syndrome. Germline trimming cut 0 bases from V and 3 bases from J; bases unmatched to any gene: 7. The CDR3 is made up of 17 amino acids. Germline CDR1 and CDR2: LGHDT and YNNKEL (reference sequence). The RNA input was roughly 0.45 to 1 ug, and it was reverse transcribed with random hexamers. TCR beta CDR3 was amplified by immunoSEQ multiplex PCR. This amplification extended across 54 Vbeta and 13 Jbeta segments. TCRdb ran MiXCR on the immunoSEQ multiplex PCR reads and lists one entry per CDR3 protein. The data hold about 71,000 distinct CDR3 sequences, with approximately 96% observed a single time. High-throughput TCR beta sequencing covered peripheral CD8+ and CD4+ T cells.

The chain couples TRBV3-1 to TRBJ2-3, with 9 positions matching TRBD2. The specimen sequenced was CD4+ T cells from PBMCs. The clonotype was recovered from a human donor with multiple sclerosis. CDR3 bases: TGTGCCAGCAGCCAAGATTTGCTAGCGGGGATTACAGATACGCAGTATTTT. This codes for CASSQDLLAGITDTQYF.